These T cell receptor beta chains were read from a single sample in a study of blood T cell repertoires in COVID-19. The protocol was immunoSEQ multiplex PCR, while the TCRdb copy is restricted to in-frame clones and leaves out a portion. Of about 280,000 clones listed, approximately 86% are singletons. Sequencing used peripheral blood. These receptors were taken from a woman aged 70-85 years with COVID-19, enrolled during active disease. The CDR3 runs from the conserved cysteine through the conserved F or W. D genes are given only for firm matches.

D gene	V gene	CDR3 protein
TRBD2	TRBV7-2	CASRPSTSGGLFTGELFF
NA	TRBV29-1	CSVGGVGGTGELFF
NA	TRBV5-4	CASSQYLAEQYF
TRBD1	TRBV5-5	CASSFPGQGTGELFF
TRBD1	TRBV30	CAWSGGDSNSAEAFF
NA	TRBV30	CAWSRGEKLFF
NA	TRBV5-1	CASSLEPTVSYEQYF
TRBD1	TRBV6-5	CASRGQGYGYTF
NA	TRBV2	CASSGEENTEAFF
NA	TRBV11-1	CASRAKETYQETQYF
NA	TRBV4-1	CASSQWSGISNQPQHF
TRBD1	TRBV30	CAWSADRVQETQYF
TRBD1	TRBV5-1	CASNPGTAQETQYF
TRBD1	TRBV5-4	CASSSYRGGLESGELFF
TRBD1	TRBV18	CASSPISSTGTGANVLTF
NA	TRBV27	CASSSTRNQPQHF
TRBD1	TRBV6-5	CASSYSRDRYLPQHF
TRBD2	TRBV10-2	CASSESGGGYYEQYF
TRBD1	TRBV19	CATGQGNGYTF
TRBD1	TRBV6-2/TRBV6-3	CASSLETQGANGYTF
TRBD1	TRBV3-1/TRBV3-2	CASSQGRGTEAFF
NA	TRBV5-4	CASSFSGFLAKNIQYF
NA	TRBV28	CASSSGGKLFF
TRBD2	TRBV5-1	CASRLTSGGARDTQYF
NA	TRBV27	CASSLEGNSSPLHF
TRBD2	TRBV19	CASSIVASGGAQYF
NA	TRBV1	CTSSERDRVAEAFF
TRBD1	TRBV5-1	CASSGQGAGEQFF